This T cell receptor (beta chain) was sequenced during a study of blood T cell repertoires in COVID-19. The table came from immunoSEQ multiplex PCR; TCRdb's copy has only in-frame clones and leaves some out. The sample consists of approximately 260,000 clones, about 88% of them appearing once. Germline V gene sequence: CDR1 SGHNT, CDR2 YENEEA. The germline V and J ends were trimmed by 4 bases and 7 bases, with 11 bases remaining between them. The CDR3 totals 13 residues. The receptor was derived from a woman in her thirties or forties who had recovered from COVID-19. Source material: peripheral blood. The V call is TRBV11-3, the J call TRBJ2-1, with D maybe TRBD2 (5 bases). The CDR3 region is CASSSTSTNEQFF. CDR3 coding DNA: TGTGCCAGCAGCTCTACTAGTACGAATGAGCAGTTCTTC.